Presented here are 9 T cell receptor beta chains from one specimen sequenced in a study of identical twins' blood T cells (dated by TCRdb to the early 2010s). Library generation was performed with 5' RACE. Instrument used: Illumina Genome Analyzer IIx. In TCRdb, the public reads were trimmed at Q25 with fastp and aligned with MiXCR, with productive beta chains retained. Each entry merges the rows of one CDR3 protein and shows their most common DNA and genes. This sample has 350,000 to 450,000 distinct CDR3 sequences in its table, and 25% to 35% of those were observed once. The leading ten clones occupy about 6.1% of the sample. The sequenced material came from PBMCs. The receptors originated from a woman aged 18-49 years in good health.

J is TRBJ1-4 and V is TRBV18, with D unclear. Trimming left V 3 bases short and J 8 bases short, with 16 bases between. The length of the CDR3 is 15 residues. Germline V CDR1 and CDR2: KGHSH, LQKENI. The CDR3: CASSPFRAAREKLFF. The CDR3 DNA is TGTGCCAGCTCACCTTTCCGGGCCGCACGGGAAAAACTGTTTTTT.

This clonotype turned up a few times. One end of the junction fails to match germline, which may point to a read error. V and J are TRBV20-1 and TRBJ1-1, with TRBD1 as a possible D gene (5 bases). Germline values: CDR1 DFQATT, CDR2 SNEGSKA (reference sequence). The CDR3 sequence is 15 residues long. Written as DNA, the CDR3 is TGCATTGCTAGTAACGGGGGTGCCCTTAACACTGAAGCTTTCTTT. Translated: CIASNGGALNTEAFF.

The rearrangement joins TRBV10-3 to TRBJ2-1, with 10 bases fitting TRBD2. V was clipped by 0 bases and J by 7 bases; unmatched bases: 6. Germline lookup yields CDR1 ENHRY and CDR2 SYGVKD. The CDR3 sequence is 16 residues long. The CDR3 is CAISESRAGGPNEQFF. CDR3 DNA: TGTGCCATCAGTGAGTCGAGAGCGGGGGGGCCGAATGAGCAGTTCTTC.

This clonotype was observed a handful of times. The chain combines TRBV7-9 with TRBJ1-1, with D possibly matching TRBD1 (5 bases). V dropped 3 bases and J dropped 1 base, with 9 bases sitting between them. The CDR3 is 14 amino acids. Germline values: CDR1 SEHNR, CDR2 FQNEAQ (reference sequence). The CDR3 loop reads CASSFTQGNTEAFF. The CDR3 DNA follows: TGTGCCAGCAGCTTTACCCAGGGGAACACTGAAGCTTTCTTT.

The gene calls are TRBV6-1 and TRBJ1-4; D is perhaps TRBD1 (5 bases). V lost 7 bases and J lost 5, with 23 bases in between. Germline V gene sequence: CDR1 MNHNS, CDR2 SASEGT. The CDR3 sequence is 17 residues long. This CDR3 is CASIWLKGWLRNEKLFF. Written as DNA, the CDR3 is TGTGCCAGCATTTGGCTTAAGGGGTGGTTGCGCAATGAAAAACTGTTTTTT.

A few counts support this clonotype. The V call is TRBV5-1, the J call TRBJ1-1; D might be TRBD1 (6 bases). The CDR3 is 14 amino acids. The V gene lost 2 bases and the J gene lost 3 bases, with 11 bases spanning the gap. Germline loops: CDR1 SGHRS, CDR2 YFSETQ. CDR3 amino acids: CASSFGGGDTEAFF. The DNA for the CDR3 is TGCGCCAGCAGCTTTGGAGGGGGGGACACTGAAGCTTTCTTT.

The rearrangement joins TRBV18 to TRBJ2-2; the match to TRBD1 covers 7 bases. Looked up from germline, CDR1 is KGHSH and CDR2 is LQKENI. The J segment lost 5 bases and the V segment lost 3 bases, leaving 3 bases of the junction unmatched. The CDR3 extends over 14 amino acids. For the CDR3, the DNA is TGTGCCAGCTCACCCCAGACAGGGACCGGGGAGCTGTTTTTT. It specifies CASSPQTGTGELFF.

This clonotype occurred a few times. The chain uses TRBV20-1 and TRBJ1-2, with TRBD1 identical over 7 bases. The CDR3 runs to 12 residues. V was clipped by 4 bases and J by 8 bases; unmatched bases: 7. CDR1 and CDR2 from the germline V gene are DFQATT and SNEGSKA (reference sequence). The CDR3 bases are TGCAGTGCTAAAAGGGGGCTAAGGGGCTACACCTTC. This gives the protein CSAKRGLRGYTF.

The genes are TRBV29-1 and TRBJ1-1; no reliable D call. The CDR3 extends over 11 amino acids. From germline, CDR1 is SQVTM and CDR2 ANQGSEA. V lost 1 base and J lost 7, with 7 bases in between. The CDR3 DNA is TGCAGCGTTGAAGGAGGCGGTGAAGCTTTCTTT. Residues: CSVEGGGEAFF.